Presented here are 17 T cell receptor beta chains from one specimen sequenced in a study of OX40 agonist ivuxolimab in advanced cancers. Data came from immunoSEQ multiplex PCR; TCRdb stores just in-frame clones and leaves some out. The data hold fewer than 95,000 clones, with over 80% observed a single time. Sample: CD4+ or CD8+ T cells sorted from blood, taken in a trial of the OX40 agonist ivuxolimab. Receptor source: an adult with an advanced solid tumor such as melanoma, head and neck, liver or kidney cancer.

The chain joins TRBV7-9 to TRBJ1-2, with TRBD1 matching 9 bases. The germline CDR1 and CDR2 sequences are SEHNR and FQNEAQ (reference sequence). There are 15 residues in the CDR3. Unmatched junction bases numbered 7, after V lost 1 base and J lost 7 bases. The chain's CDR3 is CASSLGGTGYGGYTF. CDR3 DNA: TGTGCCAGCAGCTTAGGCGGGACAGGGTATGGTGGCTACACCTTC.

This chain joins TRBV28 and TRBJ2-3; D not certain. The germline CDR1 and CDR2 sequences are MDHEN and SYDVKM. The CDR3 loop spans 12 amino acids. Trimming removed 6 bases from V and 7 bases from J, with 11 bases in between. CDR3 in amino acids: CASSLPPNTQYF. The CDR3 DNA reads TGTGCCAGCAGCCTCCCCCCGAATACGCAGTATTTT.

This clone was found once. J is TRBJ2-2 and V is TRBV28; a possible D gene is TRBD2 (6 bases). Germline V gene data show CDR1 as MDHEN and CDR2 as SYDVKM. The CDR3 contains 18 residues. Between the trimmed V and J ends, which lost 8 bases and 2 bases, there was a span of 24 bases. The CDR3 is CASGDLLGYGRNTGELFF. The CDR3 coding sequence is TGTGCCAGCGGGGACCTTTTAGGGTACGGGAGAAACACCGGGGAGCTGTTTTTT.

The gene calls are TRBV28 and TRBJ1-2, with D unresolved. The CDR3 is made up of 15 amino acids. With 3 bases removed from V and 2 bases from J, the gap between germline ends came to 13 bases. CDR1 MDHEN and CDR2 SYDVKM come from the germline V gene. Here the CDR3 DNA reads TGTGCCAGCAGTTTCTCGGGCGGCAGGAACTATGGCTACACCTTC. Amino acids: CASSFSGGRNYGYTF.

The V gene is TRBV6-6, the J gene TRBJ1-5, with 8 nucleotides matching TRBD1. With 8 bases clipped from V and 2 bases from J, the junction kept 5 bases outside the gene matches. The CDR3 consists of 14 residues. Germline-derived CDR1 and CDR2 are MNHNY and SVGAGI (reference sequence). The CDR3 sequence is CASGQGSGNQPQHF. DNA of the CDR3: TGTGCCAGCGGACAGGGTAGTGGCAATCAGCCCCAGCATTTT.

This clone has only one observation. CDR3 residues: CASSLAETDTQYF. Here the CDR3 DNA reads TGTGCCAGCAGCTTGGCCGAGACAGATACGCAGTATTTT. The chain uses TRBV5-4 and TRBJ2-3; the D is unclear. This CDR3 is built from 13 residues. The V end was cut by 0 bases, the J end by 3 bases, with 5 bases between. Germline V lookup: CDR1 SGHNT, CDR2 YYREEE (reference sequence).

This rearrangement joins TRBV4-3 to TRBJ2-5; a possible D gene is TRBD2 (5 bases). Germline V gives CDR1 LGHNA, CDR2 YSLEER. This CDR3 is 14 amino acids long. V lost 1 base, J lost 3 bases, and 9 bases lay in between. The CDR3 loop is CASSQGLAKETQYF. In DNA, the CDR3 is TGCGCCAGCAGCCAAGGTTTAGCGAAAGAGACCCAGTACTTC.

The rearrangement joins TRBV15 to TRBJ1-4; TRBD1 matches at 8 bases. The CDR3 length is 14 residues. J lost 7 bases, V lost 0 bases, and 1 base had no gene match. Germline CDR1 LNHNV, CDR2 YYDKDF (reference sequence). CDR3 residues: CATSREQGGEKLFF. CDR3 coding DNA: TGTGCCACCAGCAGAGAACAGGGGGGTGAAAAACTGTTTTTT.

The rearrangement joins TRBV4-2 to TRBJ2-7; perhaps TRBD2 as D (6 bases). The CDR3 is 16 amino acids. The V end lost 4 bases, the J end lost 5 bases, and 21 bases lay between the germline ends. Germline CDR1 is LGHNA and CDR2 is YNFKEQ. CDR3 bases: TGTGCCAGCAGCCGGTCAGGGACGGGAGTGGACCACGAGCAGTACTTC. Protein product: CASSRSGTGVDHEQYF.

This sequence joins TRBV5-1 and TRBJ2-2; D tentatively fits TRBD1 or TRBD2 (5 bases each). The CDR3 contains 12 residues. Germline V gives CDR1 SGHRS, CDR2 YFSETQ. V lost 0 bases to trimming and J lost 10 bases, with 7 bases between them. Here the CDR3 DNA reads TGCGCCAGCAGCTTGGAGGGGACGGAGCTGTTTTTT. Encoded protein: CASSLEGTELFF.

The gene calls are TRBV30 and TRBJ1-6, with D uncertain. Trimming left V 5 bases short and J 7 bases short, with 6 bases between. CDR1 is GTSNPN and CDR2 is SVGIG in the germline V gene (reference sequence). CDR3 length: 11 residues. The CDR3: CAWGENSPLHF. The CDR3 region has the DNA TGTGCCTGGGGAGAGAATTCACCCCTCCACTTT.

Only one count was recorded for this clone. This chain joins TRBV28 and TRBJ2-3, with D possibly matching TRBD2 (6 bases). CDR3 length: 14 residues. Germline-derived CDR1 and CDR2 are MDHEN and SYDVKM. The V and J ends lost 3 bases and 2 bases respectively, with 9 bases between them. CDR3 loop: CASSFSGHTDTQYF. The CDR3 DNA is TGTGCCAGCAGTTTTAGCGGACACACAGATACGCAGTATTTT.

The V and J genes are TRBV19 and TRBJ1-2; D not resolved. This CDR3 comprises 14 residues. Per the germline V gene, CDR1 is LNHDA and CDR2 is SQIVND (reference sequence). Trimming cost V 8 bases and J 0 bases, with 13 bases left between them. The CDR3 region is CASGQVSANYGYTF. For the CDR3, the DNA is TGTGCCAGTGGTCAGGTATCAGCTAACTATGGCTACACCTTC.

V and J are TRBV10-1 and TRBJ1-2; 9 bases line up with TRBD1. There are 15 residues in the CDR3. Germline V gives CDR1 WNHNN, CDR2 SYGVQD (reference sequence). Unmatched junction bases numbered 8, after V lost 3 bases and J lost 6 bases. DNA of the CDR3: TGCGCCAGCAGTGATCCTGGACAGGGGAGAAATGGCTACACCTTC. It yields the protein CASSDPGQGRNGYTF.

The V gene is TRBV7-2, the J gene TRBJ2-5; 13 positions match TRBD2. Germline CDR1 and CDR2: SGHTA and FQGNSA. The CDR3 is 16 residues long. The ends lost 3 bases at V and 2 bases at J; junction bases unmatched: 3. The CDR3 coding sequence is TGTGCCAGCAGCTTGGGGACTAGCGGGATACAAGAGACCCAGTACTTC. Amino acids: CASSLGTSGIQETQYF.

The rearrangement links TRBV4-1 to TRBJ1-1; 10 nucleotides line up with TRBD1. V was pared by 5 bases and J by 4 bases, with 4 bases of the junction left unmatched. The germline CDR1 and CDR2 sequences are MGHRA and YSYEKL. This CDR3 spans 14 amino acids. Written as DNA, the CDR3 is TGCGCCAGCAGCAGGGGACAGGGGCGCACTGAAGCTTTCTTT. Protein sequence: CASSRGQGRTEAFF.

The CDR3 sequence is CASSVTGGAYEQYF. The CDR3 region has the DNA TGCGCCAGCAGCGTGACAGGGGGCGCCTACGAGCAGTACTTC. J is TRBJ2-7 and V is TRBV5-1; 10 bases are shared with TRBD1. Germline assignment: CDR1 SGHRS and CDR2 YFSETQ. The ends lost 4 bases at V and 2 bases at J; junction bases unmatched: 3. This CDR3 region has 14 residues. The whole variable domain, remainder taken from reference TRBV5-1 and TRBJ2-7, is KAGVTQTPRYLIKTRGQQVTLSCSPISGHRSVSWYQQTPGQGLQFLFEYFSETQRNKGNFPGRFSGRQFSNSRSEMNVSTLELGDSALYLCASSVTGGAYEQYFGPGTRLTVT.